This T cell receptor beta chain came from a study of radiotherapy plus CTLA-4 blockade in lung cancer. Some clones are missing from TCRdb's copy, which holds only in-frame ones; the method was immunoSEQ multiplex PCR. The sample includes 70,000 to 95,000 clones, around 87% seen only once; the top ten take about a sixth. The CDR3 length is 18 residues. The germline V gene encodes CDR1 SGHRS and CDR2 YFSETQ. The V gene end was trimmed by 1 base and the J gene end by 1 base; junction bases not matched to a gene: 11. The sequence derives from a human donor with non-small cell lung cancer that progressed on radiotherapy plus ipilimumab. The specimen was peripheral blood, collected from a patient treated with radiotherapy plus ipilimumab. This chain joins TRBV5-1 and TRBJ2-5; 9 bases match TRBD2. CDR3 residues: CASSLSYVRGGAQETQYF. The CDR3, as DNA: TGCGCCAGCAGCTTGTCGTATGTTCGCGGGGGGGCCCAAGAGACCCAGTACTTC.